These 14 T cell receptor beta chains were sequenced from one sample in a study of technical replicates of blood from several donors. The method was immunoSEQ multiplex PCR; TCRdb's version includes in-frame clones alone and lacks a portion of them. Here the sample spans more than 80,000 clones, approximately 94% being singletons. Sample: T cells isolated from PBMCs. The receptors shown here come from a human donor in good health.

V usage is TRBV9 and J usage is TRBJ2-7; 10 positions match TRBD1. The germline gives CDR1 SGDLS, CDR2 YYNGEE. CDR3 length: 15 residues. The V gene end was trimmed by 3 bases and the J gene end by 3 bases; junction bases not matched to a gene: 6. CDR3 sequence reads: CASSAGGTGVYEQYF. Here the CDR3 DNA reads TGTGCCAGCAGCGCTGGGGGGACAGGGGTCTACGAGCAGTACTTC. Full variable domain (missing parts from reference TRBV9 and TRBJ2-7): DSGVTQTPKHLITATGQRVTLRCSPRSGDLSVYWYQQSLDQGLQFLIQYYNGEERAKGNILERFSAQQFPDLHSELNLSSLELGDSALYFCASSAGGTGVYEQYFGPGTRLTVT.

The genes are TRBV20-1 and TRBJ2-7; TRBD1 is a possible D gene (5 bases). Per germline, CDR1 DFQATT and CDR2 SNEGSKA (reference sequence). Trimming removed 5 bases from V and 6 bases from J, with 11 bases in between. The CDR3 length is 11 residues. Here the CDR3 reads CSAPLGREQYF. The CDR3 nucleotides read TGCAGTGCTCCCCTGGGGCGCGAGCAGTACTTC.

This rearrangement joins TRBV6-5 to TRBJ2-2; D gene ambiguous. V was trimmed by 5 bases and J by 4 bases, leaving 2 bases between them. The CDR3 covers 11 residues. The germline CDR1 and CDR2 sequences are MNHEY and SVGAGI. CDR3 loop: CASSLTGELFF. The CDR3 DNA sequence: TGTGCCAGCAGTCTCACCGGGGAGCTGTTTTTT.

The V call is TRBV6-1, the J call TRBJ2-5; weak D call: TRBD1 (5 bases). V dropped 2 bases and J dropped 1 base, with 11 bases sitting between them. CDR3 length: 15 amino acids. Germline V gene lookup returns CDR1 MNHNS and CDR2 SASEGT. Here the CDR3 reads CASSEFPRGQETQYF. The CDR3 DNA reads TGTGCCAGCAGTGAATTTCCAAGGGGCCAAGAGACCCAGTACTTC.

The rearrangement links TRBV4-1 to TRBJ2-5; D might be TRBD2 (7 bases). V lost 5 bases and J lost 4, with 17 bases in between. The germline V gene encodes CDR1 MGHRA and CDR2 YSYEKL. This CDR3 is built from 15 residues. The CDR3 DNA reads TGCGCCAGCAGCGCTCGGGGGGCAGGTGGAGAGACCCAGTACTTC. Residues: CASSARGAGGETQYF.

This chain joins TRBV2 and TRBJ2-2, with 9 bases that match TRBD2. Germline assignment: CDR1 SNHLY and CDR2 FYNNEI. After removal of 4 bases from V and 3 bases from J, the junction contained 6 bases not matched to a gene. CDR3 length equals 16 residues. The CDR3 sequence is CASSAELAGYTGELFF. The DNA for the CDR3 is TGTGCCAGCAGTGCGGAGCTAGCGGGATACACCGGGGAGCTGTTTTTT.

This clone was counted a single time. The chain joins TRBV29-1 to TRBJ1-2; D is unclear. V was pared by 5 bases and J by 0 bases, with 13 bases between. CDR3 size: 14 residues. Germline values: CDR1 SQVTM, CDR2 ANQGSEA. CDR3 loop: CSVSPGGTNYGYTF. CDR3 in DNA: TGCAGCGTTTCTCCTGGTGGCACTAACTATGGCTACACCTTC.

This rearrangement joins TRBV28 to TRBJ2-3, with 11 bases matching TRBD1. The germline V gene encodes CDR1 MDHEN and CDR2 SYDVKM. Losses at the gene ends were 4 bases for V and 3 bases for J; bases not matched to a gene: 3. This CDR3 has 15 residues. The CDR3 DNA is TGTGCCAGCAGTTGGACAGGGGGCATGACAGATACGCAGTATTTT. Translating it yields CASSWTGGMTDTQYF.

This chain connects TRBV10-3 to TRBJ1-1; D gene uncertain. This CDR3 is 13 amino acids long. V was cut by 8 bases and J by 3 bases, with 13 bases left in between. From germline, CDR1 is ENHRY and CDR2 SYGVKD. DNA of the CDR3: TGTGCCATCCTCGGTTCCACGGACACTGAAGCTTTCTTT. This translates into CAILGSTDTEAFF.

V gene TRBV9 combines with J gene TRBJ2-7, with 8 bases aligning to TRBD2. V shed 0 bases, J shed 3 bases, and the junction held 5 bases outside the gene matches. The V gene's germline CDR1 is SGDLS and CDR2 YYNGEE. The CDR3 has 15 amino acids. The CDR3 loop reads CASSVASGLLYEQYF. The CDR3 DNA reads TGTGCCAGCAGCGTAGCTAGCGGGTTACTCTACGAGCAGTACTTC.

The CDR3 DNA reads as TGTGCCATTCACCGGGACAGGGGCTACGAGCAGTACTTC. The encoded protein is CAIHRDRGYEQYF. This sequence joins TRBV10-3 and TRBJ2-7; TRBD1 matches at 10 bases. The germline V gene has CDR1 ENHRY and CDR2 SYGVKD. The trim removed 9 bases at V and 3 bases at J, leaving 5 bases unmatched. The CDR3 has 13 amino acids.

The rearrangement uses TRBV18 and TRBJ1-1; 9 bases fit TRBD1. The length of the CDR3 is 16 residues. Germline loops: CDR1 KGHSH, CDR2 LQKENI. V was pared by 2 bases and J by 4 bases, with 8 bases of the junction left unmatched. DNA of the CDR3: TGTGCCAGCTCACCATATTCAGACAGGGGGGTCACTGAAGCTTTCTTT. Protein product: CASSPYSDRGVTEAFF.

This clone was seen a single time. The rearrangement uses TRBV5-1 and TRBJ2-2; D call uncertain. This CDR3 comprises 15 residues. Trimming stripped 2 bases from V and 4 bases from J, with 12 bases between. Germline lookup yields CDR1 SGHRS and CDR2 YFSETQ. CDR3 coding DNA: TGCGCCAGCAGCTTAGCAGGTATACTCACCGGGGAGCTGTTTTTT. Protein product: CASSLAGILTGELFF.

This chain uses TRBV19 with TRBJ1-2; no clear D gene. V lost 2 bases and J lost 4, with 8 bases in between. The CDR3 runs 13 residues. Germline loops: CDR1 LNHDA, CDR2 SQIVND (reference sequence). The CDR3 loop is CASSILHSYGYTF. The CDR3 DNA reads as TGTGCCAGTAGTATATTACACAGCTATGGCTACACCTTC. Filled out from reference TRBV19 and TRBJ1-2, the complete variable domain reads DGGITQSPKYLFRKEGQNVTLSCEQNLNHDAMYWYRQDPGQGLRLIYYSQIVNDFQKGDIAEGYSVSREKKESFPLTVTSAQKNPTAFYLCASSILHSYGYTFGSGTRLTVV.